The T cell receptor (beta chain) under discussion was sequenced for a study of cytomegalovirus exposure and HLA in healthy donors. Notes on the study in general: It was assumed in the presence/absence analyses that sequencing depth was roughly uniform across donors. HLA allele associations emerged for under 20,000 TCR beta sequences in a later analysis, at 0.05 false discovery rate. Association of a missense DCLRE1C variant with TCR beta V- and J-gene trimming was reported in a later analysis. Sequencing artifact likely explains a cluster of highly shared sequence variants.

This clone was counted a few times. As yet, its antigen is unknown. CDR1 is MNHNY and CDR2 is SVGAGI in the germline V gene (reference sequence). V was pared by 6 bases and J by 3 bases, with 9 bases of the junction left unmatched. This CDR3 contains 15 residues. Both 60 Vbeta primers and 13 Jbeta primers went into the PCR. TCRdb's copy holds only in-frame clones and misses some; the assay was immunoSEQ multiplex PCR. This sample has 190,000 or so clones, with more than 80% found just once. The sample taken for sequencing was PBMCs. This chain links TRBV6-6 with TRBJ1-1, with TRBD1 identical over 8 bases. This TCR derives from a boy between 10 and 17 years old in good health and CMV-seronegative. This chain's CDR3 is CASRIRGQGDTEAFF. The CDR3 DNA reads TGTGCCAGCAGGATACGCGGACAGGGCGACACTGAAGCTTTCTTT.